These 17 T cell receptor beta chains were sequenced from one sample in a study of T cell responses to AZD1222 COVID-19 vaccine. Libraries were prepared by immunoSEQ multiplex PCR; TCRdb keeps only in-frame clonotypes and omits some of them. The table includes approximately 150,000 clones, around 93% detected once. Sequenced here: peripheral blood, sampled on day 0 of AZD1222 vaccination. The receptors shown here come from an adult in good health.

The rearrangement joins TRBV10-1 to TRBJ1-1; no clear D. This CDR3 contains 13 residues. V lost 7 bases, J lost 0 bases, and 9 bases lay in between. Germline loops: CDR1 WNHNN, CDR2 SYGVQD (reference sequence). The CDR3 spells CASTDQMNTEAFF. CDR3 bases: TGCGCCAGCACCGACCAAATGAACACTGAAGCTTTCTTT.

The V and J genes are TRBV12-3 or TRBV12-4 and TRBJ2-7; D unresolved. The CDR3 contains 11 residues. V lost 4 bases and J 5 bases, leaving 6 bases between the germline ends. The CDR3 reads CASSSLNEQYF. CDR3 nucleotide sequence: TGTGCCAGCAGTTCCTTGAACGAGCAGTACTTC.

In its sample, this clone was seen once. The V call is TRBV3-1 (or the pseudogene TRBV3-2), the J call TRBJ1-2, with TRBD1 as a possible D gene (6 bases). CDR1 and CDR2 from the germline V gene are LGHDT and YNNKEL (reference sequence). This CDR3 contains 16 residues. V dropped 0 bases and J dropped 7 bases, with 18 bases sitting between them. CDR3 in amino acids: CASSQEPGAGATGYTF. The DNA of the CDR3 is TGTGCCAGCAGCCAAGAACCGGGGGCGGGGGCTACTGGCTACACCTTC.

The chain carries TRBV18 and TRBJ2-1; D is undetermined. Trimming stripped 3 bases from V and 9 bases from J, with 9 bases between. CDR3 length equals 12 residues. Germline loops: CDR1 KGHSH, CDR2 LQKENI. The CDR3 DNA is TGTGCCAGCTCACCTTACTCCCTTGAGCAGTTCTTC. Protein product: CASSPYSLEQFF. The whole variable domain, remainder taken from reference TRBV18 and TRBJ2-1, is NAGVMQNPRHLVRRRGQEARLRCSPMKGHSHVYWYRQLPEEGLKFMVYLQKENIIDESGMPKERFSAEFPKEGPSILRIQQVVRGDSAAYFCASSPYSLEQFFGPGTRLTVL.

The rearrangement links TRBV5-6 to TRBJ1-1; D call uncertain. Germline V lookup: CDR1 SGHDT, CDR2 YYEEEE. V lost 2 bases to trimming and J lost 7 bases, with 6 bases between them. CDR3 length equals 11 residues. Here the CDR3 reads CASSFVGEAFF. In DNA, the CDR3 is TGTGCCAGCAGCTTCGTAGGTGAAGCTTTCTTT. Complete variable domain (other parts from reference TRBV5-6 and TRBJ1-1): DAGVTQSPTHLIKTRGQQVTLRCSPKSGHDTVSWYQQALGQGPQFIFQYYEEEERQRGNFPDRFSGHQFPNYSSELNVNALLLGDSALYLCASSFVGEAFFGQGTRLTVV.

V is TRBV14 and J is TRBJ1-1; TRBD1 is a possible D gene (6 bases). The length of the CDR3 is 16 residues. Trimming took off 0 bases at V and 6 bases at J, with 17 bases between the two ends. The germline CDR1 and CDR2 sequences are SGHDN and FVKESK. CDR3 sequence reads: CASSQEFTTGSPEAFF. As DNA, the CDR3 is TGTGCCAGCAGCCAAGAATTTACCACAGGGTCGCCTGAAGCTTTCTTT.

This clone was picked up one time. The chain recombines TRBV7-2 with TRBJ1-2; 9 bases fit TRBD1. The V segment lost 5 bases and the J segment 2 bases; nucleotides outside the gene matches: 3. This CDR3 has 14 amino acids. Germline CDR1 SGHTA, CDR2 FQGNSA. For the CDR3, the DNA is TGTGCCAGCAGCCGGGACAGGGTCAACTATGGCTACACCTTC. Translated: CASSRDRVNYGYTF.

The chain combines TRBV5-1 with TRBJ1-4; D is unclear. Germline CDR1 and CDR2: SGHRS and YFSETQ. Trimming removed 3 bases at V and 8 bases at J, with 11 bases between. The CDR3 spans 13 residues. Here the CDR3 DNA reads TGCGCCAGCAGCTCCATGTCTAGCGAAAAACTGTTTTTT. Protein product: CASSSMSSEKLFF. Full variable domain (outside the CDR3, taken from reference TRBV5-1 and TRBJ1-4): KAGVTQTPRYLIKTRGQQVTLSCSPISGHRSVSWYQQTPGQGLQFLFEYFSETQRNKGNFPGRFSGRQFSNSRSEMNVSTLELGDSALYLCASSSMSSEKLFFGSGTQLSVL.

This chain connects TRBV25-1 to TRBJ1-1, with D maybe TRBD1 (6 bases). This CDR3 has 14 residues. The V end was cut by 6 bases, the J end by 3 bases, with 14 bases between. Germline CDR1 and CDR2: MGHDK and SYGVNS. CDR3: CASSKQGSDTEAFF. Here the CDR3 DNA reads TGTGCCAGCAGCAAACAGGGTAGTGACACTGAAGCTTTCTTT.

J is TRBJ2-2 and V is TRBV6-5, with D unclear. V lost 7 bases, J lost 0 bases, and 12 bases lay in between. The CDR3 is 15 residues long. CDR1 and CDR2 from the germline V gene are MNHEY and SVGAGI. This CDR3 reads CASTKRTANTGELFF. The CDR3 DNA sequence: TGTGCCAGCACGAAGAGGACGGCGAACACCGGGGAGCTGTTTTTT.

The chain carries TRBV3-1 (or the pseudogene TRBV3-2) and TRBJ1-2; D remains ambiguous. This CDR3 region has 13 residues. Trimming stripped 4 bases from V and 8 bases from J, with 14 bases between. The germline V gene encodes CDR1 LGHDT and CDR2 YNNKEL (reference sequence). The CDR3 region is CASSPREVGGYTF. The CDR3 nucleotides are TGTGCCAGCAGCCCTCGGGAGGTGGGAGGCTACACCTTC.

V usage is TRBV3-1 (or the pseudogene TRBV3-2) and J usage is TRBJ1-6; TRBD1 matches at 11 bases. Germline CDR1 reads LGHDT; CDR2 reads YNNKEL (reference sequence). V lost 5 bases and J lost 1; bases outside the gene matches: 10. The CDR3 consists of 19 residues. Here the CDR3 DNA reads TGTGCCAGCAGCTCGCGGACAGGGGGCATCGTGTCCTATAATTCACCCCTCCACTTT. Translated: CASSSRTGGIVSYNSPLHF.

V and J are TRBV7-9 and TRBJ1-4; a weak D match, TRBD1 (5 bases). Germline V gene data show CDR1 as SEHNR and CDR2 as FQNEAQ (reference sequence). V lost 5 bases to trimming and J lost 5 bases, with 18 bases between them. The CDR3 consists of 16 residues. DNA of the CDR3: TGTGCCAGCAGCCTCCACCTGGGGACCGCGAATGAAAAACTGTTTTTT. Its protein is CASSLHLGTANEKLFF.

The chain couples TRBV30 to TRBJ2-6; unclear D gene. CDR3 length equals 16 residues. Germline values: CDR1 GTSNPN, CDR2 SVGIG (reference sequence). Trimming cost V 0 bases and J 0 bases, with 9 bases left between them. The CDR3 sequence is CAWSVPAVSGANVLTF. The CDR3 region has the DNA TGTGCCTGGAGTGTACCAGCTGTCTCTGGGGCCAACGTCCTGACTTTC.

The genes are TRBV28 and TRBJ1-2, with TRBD1 matching 12 bases. This CDR3 comprises 17 residues. The germline V gene encodes CDR1 MDHEN and CDR2 SYDVKM. After removal of 8 bases from V and 6 bases from J, the junction contained 16 bases not matched to a gene. CDR3 in DNA: TGTGCCAGCGTGGGACAGGGGGCGTTAAGCATTTCGGATGGCTACACCTTC. Protein: CASVGQGALSISDGYTF.

CDR3 protein: CASSLQSGAYEQYF. DNA for the CDR3: TGTGCCAGCAGTCTTCAGAGCGGCGCCTACGAGCAGTACTTC. This chain uses TRBV2 with TRBJ2-7; D may be TRBD2 (5 bases). This CDR3 is 14 amino acids long. CDR1 and CDR2 (germline): SNHLY, FYNNEI. The V and J ends lost 5 bases and 2 bases respectively, with 13 bases between them.

V gene TRBV27 combines with J gene TRBJ1-2; D is ambiguous. The CDR3 consists of 13 residues. CDR1 is MNHEY, CDR2 SMNVEV, per germline (reference sequence). V lost 1 base and J lost 6, with 9 bases in between. This CDR3 reads CASSLFGEHGYTF. The DNA for the CDR3 is TGTGCCAGCAGTTTATTTGGGGAACATGGCTACACCTTC.